Included here is one T cell receptor beta chain sequence, with context. This clone has just a few counts. Its specific antigen is unknown. No per-base quality is available; no much larger clone lies one base away. Each collaborating institution followed its own protocols to collect whole blood in K2EDTA tubes. For TCRbeta analysis, collaborators shipped samples as frozen whole blood, isolated PBMCs, or DNA extracted from either of those sample types. The immunoSEQ Assay, a bias-controlled multiplex PCR, was used to amplify TCRbeta CDR3 regions from genomic DNA. Under the source paper's analysis protocol: The number of nucleated cells in each sample was estimated from the amplification of reference gene primers within the assay. Sequence reads were collapsed and filtered to measure the absolute abundance of every unique TCRbeta CDR3 rearrangement. Productive Simpson clonality was computed per sample as the square root of Simpson's diversity index over productive rearrangements. The clones in this table, taken by TCRdb from immuneACCESS, are in-frame only. Not every clone is retained; where verified, under half of the shortfall comes from an unresolved V gene, and the cause of the rest is unknown. V, J and clone size reflect that table, while D and trimming were determined from the DNA. The sample table contains 250,000 to 350,000 clones; only one count was recorded for over 75% of them. Of the sample, approximately 13% is held by the ten largest clones.

The entry originates in a study of blood T cell repertoires in COVID-19 (dated by TCRdb to 2018 to 2020). Background for the entire study: Samples covering the acute and convalescent phases of COVID-19 were provided by collaborators in the United States, Italy and Spain. The prospective study material was composed of cDNA or gDNA derived from T cells, B-cell-depleted T cells, or PBMCs. Deeply sampled blood TCRbeta repertoires from subjects exposed to, actively infected with, or recovered from COVID-19 were included in the dataset. The repertoires were made available in a free public database intended to serve as a resource for research on the immune response to SARS-CoV-2. The samples were drawn from the first 160 participants of the ongoing ImmuneRACE study and from 1,200 or so subjects provided by 6 global collaborators. The sample metadata nearly always contained a de-identified subject ID, COVID-19 status, age in years and sex. HLA class I and class II types, where available, came from metadata supplied by the sample provider rather than from assay-based typing.

What the authors observed across the whole study: How much clinical and demographic metadata was included differed by source and by participant, and the metadata was provided uncurated.

From a lookup of the germline V gene (reference sequence), CDR1 and CDR2 are LNHDA and SQIVND. From the cysteine up to the phenylalanine, the CDR3 has a length of 15 residues. The entry retains the CDR3 DNA only, 45 bases that are in frame from base 1. Relative to germline, V is 4 bases shorter and J is 2 bases shorter, with 14 bases between their ends. The sequence is built from TRBV19 and TRBJ1-1, with a weak D call of TRBD1 (5 bases match). Material for sequencing was peripheral blood. This receptor was identified in a woman aged 55-75 years with acute or convalescent COVID-19. The DNA is as follows: TGTGCCAGTAGTAGTTTCCTTGACAGAAACACTGAAGCTTTCTTT. It is translated as CASSSFLDRNTEAFF.